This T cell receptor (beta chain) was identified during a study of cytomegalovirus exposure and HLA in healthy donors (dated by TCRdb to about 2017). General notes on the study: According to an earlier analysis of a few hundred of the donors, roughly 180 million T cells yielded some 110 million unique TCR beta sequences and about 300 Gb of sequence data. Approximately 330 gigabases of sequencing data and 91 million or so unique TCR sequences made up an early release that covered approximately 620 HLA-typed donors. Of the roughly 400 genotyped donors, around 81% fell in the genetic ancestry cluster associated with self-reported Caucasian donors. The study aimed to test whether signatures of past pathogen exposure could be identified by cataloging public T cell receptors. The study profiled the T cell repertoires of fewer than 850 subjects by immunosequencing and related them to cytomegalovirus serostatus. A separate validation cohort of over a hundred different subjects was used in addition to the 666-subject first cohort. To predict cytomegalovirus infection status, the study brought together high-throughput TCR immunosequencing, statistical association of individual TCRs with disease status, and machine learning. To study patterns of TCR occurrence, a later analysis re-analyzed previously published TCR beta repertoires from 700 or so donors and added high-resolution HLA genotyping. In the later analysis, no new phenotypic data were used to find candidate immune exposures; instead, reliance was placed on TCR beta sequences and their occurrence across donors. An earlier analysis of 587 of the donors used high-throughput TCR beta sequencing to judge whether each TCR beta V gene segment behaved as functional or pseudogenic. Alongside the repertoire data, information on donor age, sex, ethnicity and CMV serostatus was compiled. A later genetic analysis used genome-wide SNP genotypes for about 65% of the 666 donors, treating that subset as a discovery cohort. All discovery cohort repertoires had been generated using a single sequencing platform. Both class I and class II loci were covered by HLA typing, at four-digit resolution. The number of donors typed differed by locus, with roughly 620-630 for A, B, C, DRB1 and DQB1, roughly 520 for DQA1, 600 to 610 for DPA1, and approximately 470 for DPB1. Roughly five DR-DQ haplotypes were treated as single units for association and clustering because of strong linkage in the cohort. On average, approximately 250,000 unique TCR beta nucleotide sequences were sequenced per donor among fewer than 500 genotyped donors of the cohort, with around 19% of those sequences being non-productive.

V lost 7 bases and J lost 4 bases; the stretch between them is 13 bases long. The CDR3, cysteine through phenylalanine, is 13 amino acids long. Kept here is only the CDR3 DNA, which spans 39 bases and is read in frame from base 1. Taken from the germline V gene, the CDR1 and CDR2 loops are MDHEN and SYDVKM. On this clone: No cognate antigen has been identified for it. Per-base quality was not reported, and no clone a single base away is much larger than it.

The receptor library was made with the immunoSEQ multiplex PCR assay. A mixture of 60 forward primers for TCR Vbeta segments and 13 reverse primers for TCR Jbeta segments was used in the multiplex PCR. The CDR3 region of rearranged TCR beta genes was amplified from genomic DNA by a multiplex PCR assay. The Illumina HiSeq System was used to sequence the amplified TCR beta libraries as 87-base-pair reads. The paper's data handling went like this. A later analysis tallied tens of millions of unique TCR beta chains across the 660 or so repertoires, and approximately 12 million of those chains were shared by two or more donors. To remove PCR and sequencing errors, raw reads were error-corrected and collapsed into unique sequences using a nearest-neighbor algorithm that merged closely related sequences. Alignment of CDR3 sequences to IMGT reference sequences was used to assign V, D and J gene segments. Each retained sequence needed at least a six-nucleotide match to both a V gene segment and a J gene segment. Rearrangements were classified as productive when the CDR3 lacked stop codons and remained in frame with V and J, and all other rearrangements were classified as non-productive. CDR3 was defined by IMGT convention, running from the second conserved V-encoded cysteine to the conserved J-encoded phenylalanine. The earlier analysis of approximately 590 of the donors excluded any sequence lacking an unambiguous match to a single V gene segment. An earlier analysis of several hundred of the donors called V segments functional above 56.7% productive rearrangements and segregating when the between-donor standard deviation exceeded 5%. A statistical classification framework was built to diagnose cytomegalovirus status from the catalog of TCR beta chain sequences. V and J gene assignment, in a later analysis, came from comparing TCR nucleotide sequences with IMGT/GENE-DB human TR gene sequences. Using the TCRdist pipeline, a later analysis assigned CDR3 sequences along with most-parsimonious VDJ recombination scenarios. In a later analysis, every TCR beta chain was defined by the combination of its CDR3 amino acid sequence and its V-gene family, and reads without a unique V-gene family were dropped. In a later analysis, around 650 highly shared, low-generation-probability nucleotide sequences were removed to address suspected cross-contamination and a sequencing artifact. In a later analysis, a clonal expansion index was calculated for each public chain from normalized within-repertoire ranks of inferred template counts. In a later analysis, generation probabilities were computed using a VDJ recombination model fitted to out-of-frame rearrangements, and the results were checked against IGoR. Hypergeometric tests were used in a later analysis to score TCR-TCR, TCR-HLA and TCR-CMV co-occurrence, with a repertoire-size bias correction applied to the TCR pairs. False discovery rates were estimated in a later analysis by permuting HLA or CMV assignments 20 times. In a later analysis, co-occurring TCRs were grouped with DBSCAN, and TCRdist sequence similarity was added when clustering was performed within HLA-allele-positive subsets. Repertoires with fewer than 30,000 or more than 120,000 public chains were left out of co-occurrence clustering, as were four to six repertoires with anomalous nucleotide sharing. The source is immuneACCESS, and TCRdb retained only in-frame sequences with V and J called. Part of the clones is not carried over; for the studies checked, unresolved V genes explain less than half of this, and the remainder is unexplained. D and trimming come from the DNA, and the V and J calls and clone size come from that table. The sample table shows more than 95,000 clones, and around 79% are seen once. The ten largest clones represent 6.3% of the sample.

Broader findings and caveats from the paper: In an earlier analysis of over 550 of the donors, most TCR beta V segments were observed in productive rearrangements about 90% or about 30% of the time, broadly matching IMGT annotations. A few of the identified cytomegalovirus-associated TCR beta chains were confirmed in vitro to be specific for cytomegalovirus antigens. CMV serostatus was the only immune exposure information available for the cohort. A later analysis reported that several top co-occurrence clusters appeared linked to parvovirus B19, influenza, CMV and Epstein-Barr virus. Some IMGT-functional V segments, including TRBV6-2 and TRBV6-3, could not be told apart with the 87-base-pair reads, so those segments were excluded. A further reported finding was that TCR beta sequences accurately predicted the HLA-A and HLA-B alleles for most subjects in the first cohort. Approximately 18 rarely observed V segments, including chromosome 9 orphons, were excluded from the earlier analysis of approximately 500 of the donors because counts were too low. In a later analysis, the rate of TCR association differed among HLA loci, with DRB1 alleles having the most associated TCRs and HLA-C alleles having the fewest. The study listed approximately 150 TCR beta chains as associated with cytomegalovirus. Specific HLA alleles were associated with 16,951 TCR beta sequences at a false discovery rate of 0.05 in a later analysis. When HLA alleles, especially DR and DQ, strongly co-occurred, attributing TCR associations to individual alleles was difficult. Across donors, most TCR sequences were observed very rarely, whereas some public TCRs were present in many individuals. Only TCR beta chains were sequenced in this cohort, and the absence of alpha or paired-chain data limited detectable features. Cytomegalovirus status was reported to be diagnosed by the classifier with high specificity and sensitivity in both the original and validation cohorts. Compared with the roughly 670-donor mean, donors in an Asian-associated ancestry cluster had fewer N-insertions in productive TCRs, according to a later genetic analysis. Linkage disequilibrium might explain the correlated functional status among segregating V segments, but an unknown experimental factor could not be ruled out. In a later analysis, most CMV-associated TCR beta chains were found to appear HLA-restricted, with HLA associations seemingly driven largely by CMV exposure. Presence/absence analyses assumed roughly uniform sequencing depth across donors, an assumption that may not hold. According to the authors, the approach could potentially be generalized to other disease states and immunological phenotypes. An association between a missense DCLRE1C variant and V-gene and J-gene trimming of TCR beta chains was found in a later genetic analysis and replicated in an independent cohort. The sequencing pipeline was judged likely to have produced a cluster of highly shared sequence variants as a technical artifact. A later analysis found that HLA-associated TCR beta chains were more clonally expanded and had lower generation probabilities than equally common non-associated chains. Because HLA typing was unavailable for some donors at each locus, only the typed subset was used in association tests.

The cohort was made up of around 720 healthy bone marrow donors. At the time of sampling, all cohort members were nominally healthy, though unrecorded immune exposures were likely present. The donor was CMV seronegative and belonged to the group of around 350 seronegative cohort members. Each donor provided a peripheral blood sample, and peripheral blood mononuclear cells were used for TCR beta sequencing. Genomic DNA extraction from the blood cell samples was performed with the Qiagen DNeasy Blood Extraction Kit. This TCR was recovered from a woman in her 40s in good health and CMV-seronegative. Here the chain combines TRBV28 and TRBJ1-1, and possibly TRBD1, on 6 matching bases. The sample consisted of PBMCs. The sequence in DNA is TGTGCCAGCATTCGGGGAGGGGGCACTGAAGCTTTCTTT. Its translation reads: CASIRGGGTEAFF.